The 25 T cell receptor beta chains below all came from one sample that was sequenced in a study of T cell responses to AZD1222 COVID-19 vaccine. The table came from immunoSEQ multiplex PCR; TCRdb's copy has only in-frame clones and leaves some out. The sample includes 80,000 to 100,000 clones, 70% to 90% of them seen just once. The input for sequencing was peripheral blood, taken 28 days after the second AZD1222 dose. The receptors here all came from an adult who received the AZD1222 COVID-19 vaccine.

This chain uses TRBV12-5 with TRBJ2-1; D remains ambiguous. Germline V gene sequence: CDR1 LGHNT, CDR2 FRNRAP. The CDR3 length is 15 residues. The V end was cut by 4 bases, the J end by 4 bases, with 14 bases between. The CDR3 nucleotides are TGTGCTAGTGGTTCAGGTCAATCTACTTACAATGAGCAGTTCTTC. It specifies CASGSGQSTYNEQFF.

This clone was recorded only once. The chain has TRBV6-5 and TRBJ1-5; D is undetermined. The germline V gene encodes CDR1 MNHEY and CDR2 SVGAGI. Deletions cut 5 bases from V and 4 bases from J, with 9 bases between. CDR3 length equals 13 residues. In nucleotides, the CDR3 is TGTGCCAGCAGTACAGACGCAAATCAGCCCCAGCATTTT. It encodes CASSTDANQPQHF.

The chain is built from TRBV9 and TRBJ1-2; unclear D gene. The CDR3 spans 16 residues. Between the trimmed V and J ends, which lost 3 bases and 1 base, there was a span of 16 bases. Per the germline V gene, CDR1 is SGDLS and CDR2 is YYNGEE. CDR3 in amino acids: CASSDSATAINYGYTF. The DNA for the CDR3 is TGTGCCAGCAGCGACAGTGCGACGGCTATTAACTATGGCTACACCTTC. The whole variable domain, remainder taken from reference TRBV9 and TRBJ1-2, is DSGVTQTPKHLITATGQRVTLRCSPRSGDLSVYWYQQSLDQGLQFLIQYYNGEERAKGNILERFSAQQFPDLHSELNLSSLELGDSALYFCASSDSATAINYGYTFGSGTRLTVV.

CDR3 in amino acids: CASSTSGLAGNEQYF. DNA for the CDR3: TGTGCCAGCTCAACCTCGGGACTAGCGGGGAACGAGCAGTACTTC. This sequence joins TRBV18 and TRBJ2-7; 13 bases line up with TRBD2. In germline, CDR1 is KGHSH, CDR2 LQKENI. This CDR3 is 15 amino acids long. Losses at the gene ends were 5 bases for V and 5 bases for J; bases not matched to a gene: 6.

The rearrangement joins TRBV21-1 to TRBJ1-2. TRBV21-1 is assigned pseudogene status. The CDR3 covers 14 residues. Here the CDR3 reads CASSNGTREGGYTF. CDR3 nucleotides: TGTGCCAGCAGTAACGGAACTAGAGAAGGTGGCTACACCTTC.

V and J are TRBV10-3 and TRBJ2-1; D ambiguous. The germline CDR1 and CDR2 sequences are ENHRY and SYGVKD. Trimming pared 5 bases from V and 8 bases from J, leaving 10 bases between. The length of the CDR3 is 12 residues. CDR3 protein: CAISSSSDEQFF. CDR3 coding DNA: TGTGCCATCAGTAGCTCCTCGGATGAGCAGTTCTTC.

This clone has just one count. The V call is TRBV7-8, the J call TRBJ2-5; 10 bases match TRBD2. This CDR3 comprises 16 residues. In germline, CDR1 is SGHVS, CDR2 FQNEAQ. Losses at the gene ends were 7 bases for V and 2 bases for J; bases not matched to a gene: 10. DNA for the CDR3: TGTGCCAGCAATCGCCCAGGACTAGCGGATCAAGAGACCCAGTACTTC. Translated: CASNRPGLADQETQYF.

The rearrangement uses TRBV6-2 or TRBV6-3 and TRBJ2-1; 7 nucleotides match TRBD2. CDR3 length: 15 amino acids. Germline V gene data show CDR1 as MNHEY and CDR2 as SVGEGT. V lost 0 bases and J lost 5; bases outside the gene matches: 4. The CDR3 DNA is TGTGCCAGCAGTTACTCGAAGACTAGCCACAATGAGCAGTTCTTC. Amino acid sequence: CASSYSKTSHNEQFF.

This clone has more than one count but fewer than ten. V and J are TRBV19 and TRBJ2-3; 7 positions agree with TRBD2. The CDR3 loop spans 16 amino acids. Germline V gene data show CDR1 as LNHDA and CDR2 as SQIVND (reference sequence). With V trimmed by 7 bases and J by 6 bases, 16 bases remained unmatched. CDR3 sequence reads: CASTLGGTSIRDTQYF. CDR3 bases: TGTGCCAGTACCTTGGGGGGGACTTCCATCAGGGATACGCAGTATTTT.

The chain has TRBV5-1 and TRBJ2-7; 10 nucleotides line up with TRBD2. The V gene end was trimmed by 0 bases and the J gene end by 7 bases; junction bases not matched to a gene: 13. CDR3 length: 17 residues. The V gene's germline CDR1 is SGHRS and CDR2 YFSETQ. CDR3 sequence: CASSLVGALAGGQEQYF. In nucleotides, the CDR3 is TGCGCCAGCAGCTTGGTGGGGGCCTTAGCGGGAGGTCAAGAGCAGTACTTC.

This chain connects TRBV10-2 to TRBJ1-2; TRBD1 agrees at 8 bases. The CDR3 has 16 residues. The junction had 15 bases not matched to a gene; V was cut back by 8 bases and J by 4 bases. Germline V CDR1 and CDR2: WSHSY, SAAADI. The CDR3 DNA reads as TGCGCCAGCTTTGACCCCTCAGGGGGCGATACCTATGGCTACACCTTC. As protein: CASFDPSGGDTYGYTF.

The CDR3 region has the DNA TGTGCCAGTAGTATAGCCTCCCCCATGAACACTGAAGCTTTCTTT. It yields the protein CASSIASPMNTEAFF. This chain links TRBV19 with TRBJ1-1; D not resolved. Germline V gives CDR1 LNHDA, CDR2 SQIVND (reference sequence). The CDR3 sequence is 15 residues long. The V end lost 1 base, the J end lost 0 bases, and 9 bases lay between the germline ends. Using reference TRBV19 and TRBJ1-1 for the parts outside the CDR3, the full variable domain is DGGITQSPKYLFRKEGQNVTLSCEQNLNHDAMYWYRQDPGQGLRLIYYSQIVNDFQKGDIAEGYSVSREKKESFPLTVTSAQKNPTAFYLCASSIASPMNTEAFFGQGTRLTVV.

The CDR3 DNA follows: TGTGCCAGCAGCGTATCGCCTAGCGGGAGTATCACCCAGTACTTC. It encodes CASSVSPSGSITQYF. The chain links TRBV9 to TRBJ2-5; TRBD2 matches at 10 bases. This CDR3 comprises 15 residues. Germline-derived CDR1 and CDR2 are SGDLS and YYNGEE. V lost 1 base and J lost 8; bases outside the gene matches: 8.

This chain links TRBV19 with TRBJ1-1; D is ambiguous. The CDR3 has 15 residues. Germline V CDR1 and CDR2: LNHDA, SQIVND (reference sequence). V lost 0 bases, J lost 4 bases, and 12 bases lay in between. The CDR3 DNA reads as TGTGCCAGTAGTATAGATCGGTACGGGATCACTGAAGCTTTCTTT. This sequence encodes CASSIDRYGITEAFF.

This chain uses TRBV19 with TRBJ1-2; possible D gene TRBD1, 5 bases. CDR3 size: 14 residues. CDR1 and CDR2 from the germline V gene are LNHDA and SQIVND (reference sequence). V gave up 6 bases and J gave up 1 base, with 12 bases separating them. CDR3 in amino acids: CASRQAGNNYGYTF. DNA for the CDR3: TGTGCCAGTAGACAGGCGGGCAATAACTATGGCTACACCTTC. The complete variable domain, with remaining parts taken from reference TRBV19 and TRBJ1-2, reads DGGITQSPKYLFRKEGQNVTLSCEQNLNHDAMYWYRQDPGQGLRLIYYSQIVNDFQKGDIAEGYSVSREKKESFPLTVTSAQKNPTAFYLCASRQAGNNYGYTFGSGTRLTVV.

The rearrangement links TRBV11-2 to TRBJ2-7; 8 positions match TRBD1. Germline lookup yields CDR1 SGHAT and CDR2 FQNNGV. V was pared by 4 bases and J by 4 bases, with 3 bases of the junction left unmatched. The CDR3 is made up of 13 amino acids. In DNA form, the CDR3 reads TGTGCCAGCAGCTCGGGGACAGGTTACGAGCAGTACTTC. Residues: CASSSGTGYEQYF. Full variable domain (rest looked up from reference TRBV11-2 and TRBJ2-7): EAGVAQSPRYKIIEKRQSVAFWCNPISGHATLYWYQQILGQGPKLLIQFQNNGVVDDSQLPKDRFSAERLKGVDSTLKIQPAKLEDSAVYLCASSSGTGYEQYFGPGTRLTVT.

The genes are TRBV27 and TRBJ2-1, with D possibly matching TRBD2 (5 bases). The ends were cut back, 3 bases at V and 0 bases at J, with 9 bases in the middle. From germline, CDR1 is MNHEY and CDR2 SMNVEV (reference sequence). This CDR3 comprises 15 residues. Written as DNA, the CDR3 is TGTGCCAGCAGTTTTACCGGGGACTCCTACAATGAGCAGTTCTTC. It codes for CASSFTGDSYNEQFF.

A single count supports this clone. The CDR3 DNA sequence: TGTGCCAGCAGTTACGGCCAGGGGTCCTACGAGCAGTACGTC. Protein sequence: CASSYGQGSYEQYV. V and J are TRBV6-6 and TRBJ2-7; tentatively, D is TRBD1 (6 bases). Between the trimmed V and J ends, which lost 2 bases and 1 base, there was a span of 9 bases. Germline loops: CDR1 MNHNY, CDR2 SVGAGI (reference sequence). This CDR3 region has 14 residues.

The chain uses TRBV5-6 and TRBJ2-7; no reliable D call. The germline V gene encodes CDR1 SGHDT and CDR2 YYEEEE. The germline V and J ends were trimmed by 5 bases and 2 bases, with 14 bases remaining between them. The CDR3 spans 14 residues. The CDR3: CASSRVWGTYEQYF. CDR3 bases: TGTGCCAGCAGTAGGGTGTGGGGAACCTACGAGCAGTACTTC.

J is TRBJ2-7 and V is TRBV19; D gene ambiguous. CDR1 is LNHDA, CDR2 SQIVND, per germline (reference sequence). Trimming cost V 5 bases and J 6 bases, with 11 bases left between them. The CDR3 totals 12 residues. The CDR3 DNA reads as TGTGCCAGTAGTCCGTTGCTTGGCGAGCAGTACTTC. Protein: CASSPLLGEQYF.

This chain links TRBV6-5 with TRBJ2-7; 7 nucleotides agree with TRBD1. Germline-derived CDR1 and CDR2 are MNHEY and SVGAGI. The CDR3 runs to 13 residues. The ends lost 1 base at V and 3 bases at J; junction bases unmatched: 0. CDR3 region: CASSYYRGYEQYF. In nucleotides, the CDR3 is TGTGCCAGCAGTTACTACAGGGGCTACGAGCAGTACTTC.

The chain carries TRBV7-9 and TRBJ2-5; D ambiguous. The germline CDR1 and CDR2 sequences are SEHNR and FQNEAQ (reference sequence). The CDR3 covers 10 residues. Trimming removed 5 bases from V and 9 bases from J, with 7 bases in between. CDR3 bases: TGTGCCAGCAGCGGCGGCGCCCAGTACTTC. This gives the protein CASSGGAQYF.

This sequence joins TRBV5-1 and TRBJ1-2, with D perhaps matching TRBD1 (6 bases). From germline, CDR1 is SGHRS and CDR2 YFSETQ. With 0 bases removed from V and 3 bases from J, the gap between germline ends came to 15 bases. The CDR3 is 16 amino acids. CDR3 sequence reads: CASSLDSGAVDYGYTF. The CDR3 DNA is TGCGCCAGCAGCTTGGATTCGGGGGCGGTGGACTATGGCTACACCTTC.

Of note for this clone: A read error may produce the germline difference seen at one junction end. CDR3 coding DNA: TGCGCCAGCAGCCAAGATCGGCAGGGGAACGCCGGGGAGCTGTTTTTT. Amino acids: CASSQDRQGNAGELFF. This sequence joins TRBV4-3 and TRBJ2-2; possible D gene TRBD1, 6 bases. CDR3 size: 16 residues. The germline gives CDR1 LGHNA, CDR2 YSLEER.

The J gene is TRBJ1-3, the V gene TRBV6-2 or TRBV6-3; TRBD1 is a possible D gene (5 bases). CDR1 MNHEY and CDR2 SVGEGT come from the germline V gene. The V end lost 4 bases, the J end lost 2 bases, and 9 bases lay between the germline ends. CDR3 size: 14 residues. CDR3 region: CASSSGAAGNTIYF. As DNA, the CDR3 is TGTGCCAGCAGTTCCGGGGCGGCTGGAAACACCATATATTTT.